These 7 T cell receptor beta chains were all obtained from the same sample, sequenced in a study of identical twins. TCRdb reanalysed the 5' RACE reads using MiXCR and keeps one entry per CDR3 protein. The data show approximately 550,000 distinct CDR3 sequences, with approximately 20% seen just once and 0.4% to 0.6% held by the top ten. Another study also made use of these data, one on yellow fever vaccine responses in identical twins.

Sequencing was performed on CD4+ T cells sorted from blood. The receptors come from a young woman in good health.

Points on this clonotype: Relative to the germline gene, one junction end is altered; a read error may explain this. The chain uses TRBV20-1 and TRBJ2-5, with 16 bases aligning to TRBD2. Germline V gene lookup returns CDR1 DFQATT and CDR2 SNEGSKA (reference sequence). The CDR3 consists of 19 residues. The CDR3 DNA sequence: TGCTGTGCTATTAGACCTCCGGGACTAGCGGGAGGGCTATGGGAGACCCAGTACTTC. Protein: CCAIRPPGLAGGLWETQYF.

V usage is TRBV29-1 and J usage is TRBJ2-5; 8 nucleotides agree with TRBD1. V shed 7 bases, J shed 5 bases, and the junction held 6 bases outside the gene matches. The CDR3 is made up of 12 amino acids. CDR1 SQVTM and CDR2 ANQGSEA come from the germline V gene. CDR3 sequence (DNA): TGCAGCGGCAGGGGGCGCTGGGAGACCCAGTACTTC. Translating it yields CSGRGRWETQYF.

The V and J genes are TRBV27 and TRBJ2-7; TRBD2 matches at 14 bases. The CDR3 length is 16 residues. Germline V lookup: CDR1 MNHEY, CDR2 SMNVEV (reference sequence). The ends lost 6 bases at V and 3 bases at J; junction bases unmatched: 7. CDR3 amino acids: CASRGMGTSGSYEQYF. CDR3 bases: TGTGCCAGCAGGGGTATGGGGACTAGCGGGAGCTACGAGCAGTACTTC.

The chain joins TRBV2 to TRBJ2-2; D is possibly TRBD1 (6 bases). Germline V gene sequence: CDR1 SNHLY, CDR2 FYNNEI. The CDR3 length is 16 residues. Trimming removed 5 bases from V and 1 base from J, with 14 bases in between. The CDR3 bases are TGTGCCAGCAGTCTACAACAGGGAGTGAACACCGGGGAGCTGTTTTTT. It yields the protein CASSLQQGVNTGELFF. Based on the CDR3 plus reference TRBV2 and TRBJ2-2, the full variable domain is EPEVTQTPSHQVTQMGQEVILRCVPISNHLYFYWYRQILGQKVEFLVSFYNNEISEKSEIFDDQFSVERPDGSNFTLKIRSTKLEDSAMYFCASSLQQGVNTGELFFGEGSRLTVL.

This clonotype turned up a few times. The chain joins TRBV10-3 to TRBJ1-3; no clear D. The CDR3 totals 12 residues. Germline-derived CDR1 and CDR2 are ENHRY and SYGVKD. V gave up 3 bases and J gave up 4 bases, with 4 bases separating them. CDR3 in DNA: TGTGCCATCAGTGAAGTCGGAAACACCATATATTTT. This codes for CAISEVGNTIYF.

Only a few counts were recorded for this clonotype. This chain joins TRBV5-1 and TRBJ2-2, with no clear D. This CDR3 comprises 13 residues. Germline CDR1 reads SGHRS; CDR2 reads YFSETQ. V lost 1 base to trimming and J lost 5 bases, with 6 bases between them. DNA for the CDR3: TGCGCCAGCAGCTTGTTACAAACCGGGGAGCTGTTTTTT. This codes for CASSLLQTGELFF.

In this sample, this clonotype turned up a few times. The chain combines TRBV27 with TRBJ2-1; 12 bases agree with TRBD2. V was pared by 1 base and J by 7 bases, with 5 bases of the junction left unmatched. The CDR3 is 16 residues long. The V gene's germline CDR1 is MNHEY and CDR2 SMNVEV (reference sequence). For the CDR3, the DNA is TGTGCCAGCAGTTTATTACTAGCGGGAGGTTCTAATGAGCAGTTCTTC. Translated, it gives CASSLLLAGGSNEQFF.